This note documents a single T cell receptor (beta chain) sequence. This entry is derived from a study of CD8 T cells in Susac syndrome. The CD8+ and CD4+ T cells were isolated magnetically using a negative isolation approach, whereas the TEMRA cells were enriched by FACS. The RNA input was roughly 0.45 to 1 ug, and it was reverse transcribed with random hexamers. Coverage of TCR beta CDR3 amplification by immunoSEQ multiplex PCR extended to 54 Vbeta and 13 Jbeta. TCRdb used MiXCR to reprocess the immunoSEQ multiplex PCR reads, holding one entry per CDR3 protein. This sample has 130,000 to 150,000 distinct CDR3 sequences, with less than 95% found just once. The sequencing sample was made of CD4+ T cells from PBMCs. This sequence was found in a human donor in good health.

For the CDR3, the DNA is TGTGCCAGCTCACCCCAAGCAGCAGGGGCTGGCTACGAGCAGTACTTC. It yields the protein CASSPQAAGAGYEQYF. The genes are TRBV2 and TRBJ2-7, with D tentatively TRBD1 (6 bases). This CDR3 has 16 residues. Trimming stripped 8 bases from V and 3 bases from J, with 23 bases between. The germline V gene encodes CDR1 SNHLY and CDR2 FYNNEI.